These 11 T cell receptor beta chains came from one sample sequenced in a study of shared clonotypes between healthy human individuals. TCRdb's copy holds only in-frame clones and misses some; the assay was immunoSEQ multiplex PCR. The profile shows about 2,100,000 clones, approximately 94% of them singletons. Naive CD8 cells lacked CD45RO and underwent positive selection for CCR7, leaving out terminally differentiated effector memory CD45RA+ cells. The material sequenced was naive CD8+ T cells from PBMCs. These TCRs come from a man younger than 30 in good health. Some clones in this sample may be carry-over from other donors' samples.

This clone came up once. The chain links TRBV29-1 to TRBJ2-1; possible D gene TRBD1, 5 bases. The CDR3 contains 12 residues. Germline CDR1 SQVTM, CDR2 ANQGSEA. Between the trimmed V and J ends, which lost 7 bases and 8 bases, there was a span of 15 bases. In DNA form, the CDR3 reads TGCAGCGCCCGGTCCATAGGGGATGAGCAGTTCTTC. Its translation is CSARSIGDEQFF.

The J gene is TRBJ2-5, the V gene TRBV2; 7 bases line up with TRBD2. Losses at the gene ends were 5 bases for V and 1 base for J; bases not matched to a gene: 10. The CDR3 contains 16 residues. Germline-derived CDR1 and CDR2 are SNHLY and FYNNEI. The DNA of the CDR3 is TGTGCCAGCAGTCTACCTAGCGGAAAGAGCCAAGAGACCCAGTACTTC. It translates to CASSLPSGKSQETQYF.

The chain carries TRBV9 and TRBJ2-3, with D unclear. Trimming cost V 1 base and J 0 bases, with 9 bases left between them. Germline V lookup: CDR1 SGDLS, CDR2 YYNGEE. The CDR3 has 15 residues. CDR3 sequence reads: CASSVRTTSTDTQYF. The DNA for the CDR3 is TGTGCCAGCAGCGTACGGACGACTAGCACAGATACGCAGTATTTT.

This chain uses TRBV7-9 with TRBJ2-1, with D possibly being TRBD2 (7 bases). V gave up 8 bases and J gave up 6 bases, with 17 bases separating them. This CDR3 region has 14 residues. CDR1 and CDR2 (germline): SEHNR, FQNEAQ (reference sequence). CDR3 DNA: TGTGCCAGCCGCAACGGGGGGCAAATCAATGAGCAGTTCTTC. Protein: CASRNGGQINEQFF. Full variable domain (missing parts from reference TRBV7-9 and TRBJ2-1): DTGVSQNPRHKITKRGQNVTFRCDPISEHNRLYWYRQTLGQGPEFLTYFQNEAQLEKSRLLSDRFSAERPKGSFSTLEIQRTEQGDSAMYLCASRNGGQINEQFFGPGTRLTVL.

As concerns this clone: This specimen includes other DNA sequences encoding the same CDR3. CDR3 residues: CASSLPGSNTEAFF. The CDR3 DNA reads as TGTGCCAGCAGTCTCCCGGGTTCGAACACTGAAGCTTTCTTT. This sequence joins TRBV28 and TRBJ1-1; no firm D call. This CDR3 region has 14 residues. V lost 5 bases, J lost 1 base, and 11 bases lay in between. Germline V gene sequence: CDR1 MDHEN, CDR2 SYDVKM.

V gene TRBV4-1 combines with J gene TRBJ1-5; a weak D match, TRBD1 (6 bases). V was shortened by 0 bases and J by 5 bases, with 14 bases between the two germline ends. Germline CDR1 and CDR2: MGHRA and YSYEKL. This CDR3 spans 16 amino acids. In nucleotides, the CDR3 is TGCGCCAGCAGCCAAGATTGGGGGGGCGAAGATCAGCCCCAGCATTTT. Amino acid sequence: CASSQDWGGEDQPQHF.

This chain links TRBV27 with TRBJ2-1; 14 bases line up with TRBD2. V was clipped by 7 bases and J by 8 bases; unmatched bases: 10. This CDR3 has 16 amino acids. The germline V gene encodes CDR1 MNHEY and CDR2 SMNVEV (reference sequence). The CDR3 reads CASTRLAGGGGDEQFF. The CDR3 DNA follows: TGTGCCAGCACCCGACTAGCGGGAGGGGGGGGCGATGAGCAGTTCTTC.

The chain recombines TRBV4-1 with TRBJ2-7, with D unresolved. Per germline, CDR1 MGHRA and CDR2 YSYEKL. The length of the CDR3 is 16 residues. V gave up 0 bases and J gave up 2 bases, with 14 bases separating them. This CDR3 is CASSQDPVTSTYEQYF. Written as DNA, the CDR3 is TGCGCCAGCAGCCAAGATCCGGTTACATCTACCTACGAGCAGTACTTC.

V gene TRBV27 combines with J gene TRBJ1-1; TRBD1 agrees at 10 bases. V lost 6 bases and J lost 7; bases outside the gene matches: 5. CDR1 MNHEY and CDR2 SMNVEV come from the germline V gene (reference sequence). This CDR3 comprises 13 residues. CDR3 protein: CASRDRGWGEAFF. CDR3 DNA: TGTGCCAGCAGGGACAGGGGGTGGGGTGAAGCTTTCTTT.

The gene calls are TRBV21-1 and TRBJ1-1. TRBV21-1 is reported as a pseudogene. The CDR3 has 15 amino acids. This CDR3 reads CASSLGGRGNTEAFF. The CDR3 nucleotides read TGTGCCAGTTCCCTCGGGGGGCGGGGCAACACTGAAGCTTTCTTT.

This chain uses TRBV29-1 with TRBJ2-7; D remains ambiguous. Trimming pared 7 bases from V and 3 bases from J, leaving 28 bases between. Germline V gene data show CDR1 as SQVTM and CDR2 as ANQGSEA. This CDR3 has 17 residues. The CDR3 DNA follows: TGCAGCGGGCTGGGCGGAACCGTTGGGCACCGCAACTACGAGCAGTACTTC. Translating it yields CSGLGGTVGHRNYEQYF.